A selection of T cell receptor beta chains follows, all from one sample in a study of cytomegalovirus exposure and HLA in healthy donors. Only in-frame clones appear in the TCRdb table, and some are missing; sequencing was by immunoSEQ multiplex PCR. The sample holds over 100,000 clones, 73% seen once. The sample consisted of PBMCs. The receptors here all came from a woman under 40 in good health and CMV-seronegative. CDR3s include the opening cysteine and the closing phenylalanine or tryptophan. Fields, in order: J gene, clone size, CDR3 length, D gene, V gene, CDR3 DNA, CDR3 protein. A D gene is named only where the DNA matches it firmly. A clone size is listed for some rows: how often the clone was seen (once, few, many), or a class if it is expanded.

>TRBJ2-5|once|16|TRBD2|TRBV5-1
TGCGCCAGCAGCTTGGACTGGACTAGGCTCCAAGAGACCCAGTACTTC
CASSLDWTRLQETQYF
>TRBJ2-2|.|13|TRBD2|TRBV6-5
TGTGCCAGCAGTCGGGGGGTTGATGGGGAGCTGTTTTTT
CASSRGVDGELFF
>TRBJ1-2|once|16|TRBD1|TRBV6-5
TGTGCCAGCAGTTACTCGGGACCTACAGGGGGCTATGGCTACACCTTC
CASSYSGPTGGYGYTF
>TRBJ2-3|.|14|TRBD1|TRBV10-3
TGTGCCACCGGGTGGACAGGGGACACAGATACGCAGTATTTT
CATGWTGDTDTQYF
>TRBJ1-5|.|16|.|TRBV28
TGTGCCAGCAGTGCCGGGTTCTTTGCGGCCAATCAGCCCCAGCATTTT
CASSAGFFAANQPQHF
>TRBJ1-4|.|15|TRBD1|TRBV7-2
TGTGCCAGCAGCCCCCCGGGACAGCCGAATGAAAAACTGTTTTTT
CASSPPGQPNEKLFF
>TRBJ2-7|.|12|.|TRBV10-3
TGTGCCATCAAAAAATCCGACGGGGTGCTGTACTTC
CAIKKSDGVLYF
>TRBJ2-3|few|18|TRBD2|TRBV19
TGTGCCAGTAGCCCTGGGTTTCGGATAGCGGGGGAGACAGATACGCAGTATTTT
CASSPGFRIAGETDTQYF
>TRBJ1-2|.|12|.|TRBV5-1
TGCGCCAGCAGCCTTACTGACTATGGCTACACCTTC
CASSLTDYGYTF
>TRBJ1-5|.|15|.|TRBV7-2
TGTGCCAGCAGCCCGCGTGGCTTCGGGGTCCAGCCCCAGCATTTT
CASSPRGFGVQPQHF
>TRBJ1-1|few|14|TRBD1|TRBV19
TGTGCCAGTAGTATAAGAGGGGGCATAACTGAAGCTTTCTTT
CASSIRGGITEAFF
>TRBJ1-1|few|14|.|TRBV6-5
TGTGTCAGCAGTTACGGCAGTATGAACACTGAAGCTTTCTTT
CVSSYGSMNTEAFF
>TRBJ2-1|.|16|TRBD2|TRBV29-1
TGCAGCGTTGCCCTATTTAGCGGGGGGGCCCACAATGAGCAGTTCTTC
CSVALFSGGAHNEQFF
>TRBJ2-5|.|15|TRBD1|TRBV5-1
TGCGCCAGCAGCGGGTCGACAGGGAATAGAGAGACCCAGTACTTC
CASSGSTGNRETQYF
>TRBJ2-1|.|16|.|TRBV30
TGTGCCTGGAGTGTCGCGGGTACCCAGGCCTACAATGAGCAGTTCTTC
CAWSVAGTQAYNEQFF
>TRBJ2-1|once|15|.|TRBV18
TGTGCCAGCTCACCGGCAGGGGAAAGGTACGATGAGCAGTTCTTC
CASSPAGERYDEQFF
>TRBJ2-3|.|16|TRBD2|TRBV30
TGTGCCTGGAGTGTAAGGCCTAGCGGGGGCACAGATACGCAGTATTTT
CAWSVRPSGGTDTQYF
>TRBJ1-4|.|13|TRBD1|TRBV30
TGTGCCTGGACTTGGACAGGGAATGAAAAACTGTTTTTT
CAWTWTGNEKLFF
>TRBJ2-2|once|18|TRBD2|TRBV19
TGTGCCAGTAGGGGAACTAGCGGGGGAGTAGGCCACACCGGGGAGCTGTTTTTT
CASRGTSGGVGHTGELFF
>TRBJ1-1|.|13|.|TRBV5-1
TGCGCCAGCAGCCACGGGGTGAACACTGAAGCTTTCTTT
CASSHGVNTEAFF
>TRBJ2-2|.|16|.|TRBV9
TGTGCCAGCAGCGTAGGGGTAGGAGGAATACCCGGGGAGCTGTTTTTT
CASSVGVGGIPGELFF
>TRBJ2-3|.|18|TRBD2|TRBV4-3
TGCGCCAGCAGCCAAGAAACGGCTATTAGCGGGGGCCTCAATACGCAGTATTTT
CASSQETAISGGLNTQYF
>TRBJ1-4|.|15|.|TRBV28
TGTGCCAGCAGTTTTGGAGCCTTGACTAATGAAAAACTGTTTTTT
CASSFGALTNEKLFF
>TRBJ2-2|.|16|.|TRBV19
TGTGCCAGTAGCCGGAGTTGGACTGTCAACACCGGGGAGCTGTTTTTT
CASSRSWTVNTGELFF
>TRBJ2-4|few|13|.|TRBV11-2
TGTGCCAGCAGCTTAGACAGGGCTAACATTCAGTACTTC
CASSLDRANIQYF
>TRBJ1-1|.|12|.|TRBV29-1
TGCAGCGTTATGACAGGCGTCAGGGGTACTTTCTTT
CSVMTGVRGTFF
>TRBJ1-1|.|13|.|TRBV27
TGTGCCAGCAGTCCTCAGGGGTGGGATGAAGCTTTCTTT
CASSPQGWDEAFF
>TRBJ2-1|.|16|TRBD1|TRBV7-2
TGTGCCAGCAGCATCCTCCCAGGGGGTTGGGACAATGAGCAGTTCTTC
CASSILPGGWDNEQFF
>TRBJ2-7|once|13|.|TRBV7-9
TGTGCCAGCAGCTCCCCAGGAACCTACGAGCAGTACTTC
CASSSPGTYEQYF
>TRBJ2-7|few|15|TRBD2|TRBV6-4
TGTGCCAGCAGCCCTTCATCTAGCGGAGCCCACGAGCAGTACTTC
CASSPSSSGAHEQYF
>TRBJ1-2|few|15|.|TRBV25-1
TGTGCCAGCAGTGACACCAATAAAGAGGGGGATGGCTACACCTTC
CASSDTNKEGDGYTF
>TRBJ1-1|.|17|.|TRBV9
TGTGCCAGCAGCGTAGGACAGCGCGGTCTTATGAACACTGAAGCTTTCTTT
CASSVGQRGLMNTEAFF
>TRBJ1-1|.|15|.|TRBV5-1
TGCGCCAGCAGCTTGGGGCAGTCACTGAACACTGAAGCTTTCTTT
CASSLGQSLNTEAFF
>TRBJ2-1|.|17|TRBD1|TRBV5-1
TGCGCCAGCAGCTTGACGATAGGGGGCACCTCCTACAATGAGCAGTTCTTC
CASSLTIGGTSYNEQFF
>TRBJ1-2|.|14|.|TRBV5-1
TGCGCCAGCAGCTTGGCTGTTCCTTCTGTTGGCTACACCTTC
CASSLAVPSVGYTF
>TRBJ1-2|.|16|TRBD1|TRBV27
TGTGCCAGCAGTATTTCCTTATCCGGGACAGCTTATGGCTACACCTTC
CASSISLSGTAYGYTF
>TRBJ2-7|.|13|TRBD2|TRBV7-2
TGTGCCAGCAGCTTACTAGCGGGATACGAGCAGTACTTC
CASSLLAGYEQYF
>TRBJ1-3|.|18|.|TRBV6-1
TGTGCCAGCAGTCAAGGCAGAACAAATCCAACCTCTGGAAACACCATATATTTT
CASSQGRTNPTSGNTIYF
>TRBJ2-6|few|15|.|TRBV5-1
TGCGCCAGCAGCTTATCAGGGGATGGGGCCAACGTCCTGACTTTC
CASSLSGDGANVLTF
>TRBJ1-1|.|16|.|TRBV18
TGTGCCAGCTCAGCACGCCCGGGACACGAGAACACTGAAGCTTTCTTT
CASSARPGHENTEAFF